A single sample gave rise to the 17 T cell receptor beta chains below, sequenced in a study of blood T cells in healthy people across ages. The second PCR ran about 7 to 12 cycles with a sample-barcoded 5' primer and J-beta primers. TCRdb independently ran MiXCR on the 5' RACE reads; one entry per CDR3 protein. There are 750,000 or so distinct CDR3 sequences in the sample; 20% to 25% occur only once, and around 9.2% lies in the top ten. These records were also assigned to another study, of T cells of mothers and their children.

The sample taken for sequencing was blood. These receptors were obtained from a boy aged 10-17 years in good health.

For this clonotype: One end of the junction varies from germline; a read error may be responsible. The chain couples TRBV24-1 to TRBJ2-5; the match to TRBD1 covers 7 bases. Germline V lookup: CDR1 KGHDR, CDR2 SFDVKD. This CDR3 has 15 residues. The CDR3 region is CATGDTTGDQETQYF. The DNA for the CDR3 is TGTGCCACCGGTGACACTACAGGGGATCAGGAGACCCAGTACTTC.

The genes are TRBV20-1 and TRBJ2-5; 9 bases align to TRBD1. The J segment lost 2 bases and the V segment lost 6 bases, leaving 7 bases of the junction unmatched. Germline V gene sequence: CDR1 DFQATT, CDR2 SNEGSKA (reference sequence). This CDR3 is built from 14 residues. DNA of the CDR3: TGCAGTGCAAGCGGGACAGGGATTCAAGAGACCCAGTACTTC. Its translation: CSASGTGIQETQYF.

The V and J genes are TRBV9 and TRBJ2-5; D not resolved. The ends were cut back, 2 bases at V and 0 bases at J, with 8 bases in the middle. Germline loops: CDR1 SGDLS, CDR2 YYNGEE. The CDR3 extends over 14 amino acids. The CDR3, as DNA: TGTGCCAGCAGCGTTCGTAGGTACCAAGAGACCCAGTACTTC. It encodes CASSVRRYQETQYF.

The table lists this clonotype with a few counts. The CDR3 is CASRTFGSYEQYF. The CDR3, as DNA: TGTGCCAGTAGGACTTTCGGCTCCTACGAGCAGTACTTC. This chain links TRBV27 with TRBJ2-7; the D gene is possibly TRBD2 (5 bases). Germline V gene sequence: CDR1 MNHEY, CDR2 SMNVEV (reference sequence). The CDR3 has 13 amino acids. Trimming pared 9 bases from V and 0 bases from J, leaving 12 bases between.

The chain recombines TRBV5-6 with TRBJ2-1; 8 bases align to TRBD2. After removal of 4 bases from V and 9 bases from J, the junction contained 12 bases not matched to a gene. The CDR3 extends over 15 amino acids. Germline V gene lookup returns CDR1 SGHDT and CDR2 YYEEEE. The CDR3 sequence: CASSVAKREISEQFF. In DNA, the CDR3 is TGTGCCAGCAGCGTCGCGAAGCGGGAGATCAGTGAGCAGTTCTTC.

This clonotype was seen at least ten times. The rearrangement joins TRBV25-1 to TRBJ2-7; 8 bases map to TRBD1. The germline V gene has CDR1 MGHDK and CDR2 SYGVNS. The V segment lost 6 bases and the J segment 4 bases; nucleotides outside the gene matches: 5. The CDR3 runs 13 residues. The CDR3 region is CASRRQGSYEQYF. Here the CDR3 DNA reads TGTGCCAGCAGAAGACAGGGGTCATACGAGCAGTACTTC.

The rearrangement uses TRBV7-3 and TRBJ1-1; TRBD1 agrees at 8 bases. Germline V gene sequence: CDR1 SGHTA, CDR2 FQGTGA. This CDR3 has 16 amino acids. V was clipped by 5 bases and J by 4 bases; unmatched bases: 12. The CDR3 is CASSLGTGPGSTEAFF. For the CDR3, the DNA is TGTGCCAGCAGCCTCGGGACAGGTCCGGGTAGCACTGAAGCTTTCTTT. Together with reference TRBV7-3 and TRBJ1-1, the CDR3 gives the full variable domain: GAGVSQTPSNKVTEKGKYVELRCDPISGHTALYWYRQSLGQGPEFLIYFQGTGAADDSGLPNDRFFAVRPEGSVSTLKIQRTERGDSAVYLCASSLGTGPGSTEAFFGQGTRLTVV.

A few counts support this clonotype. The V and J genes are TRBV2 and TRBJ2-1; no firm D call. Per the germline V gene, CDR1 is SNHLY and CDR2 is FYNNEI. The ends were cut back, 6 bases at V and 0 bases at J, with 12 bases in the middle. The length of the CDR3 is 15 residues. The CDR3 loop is CASRKEEFSYNEQFF. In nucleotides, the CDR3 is TGTGCCAGCAGGAAAGAGGAGTTCTCCTACAATGAGCAGTTCTTC.

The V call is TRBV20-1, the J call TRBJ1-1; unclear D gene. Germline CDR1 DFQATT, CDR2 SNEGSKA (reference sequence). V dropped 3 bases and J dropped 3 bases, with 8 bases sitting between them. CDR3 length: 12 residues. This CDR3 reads CSASYGDTEAFF. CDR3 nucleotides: TGCAGTGCTAGTTATGGGGACACTGAAGCTTTCTTT.

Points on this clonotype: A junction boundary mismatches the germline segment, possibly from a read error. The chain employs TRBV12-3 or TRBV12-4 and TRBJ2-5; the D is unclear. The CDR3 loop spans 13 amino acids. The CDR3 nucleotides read TGTGTCAGCAGTTTAGGGCCGTGGGAGACCCAGTACTTC. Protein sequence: CVSSLGPWETQYF.

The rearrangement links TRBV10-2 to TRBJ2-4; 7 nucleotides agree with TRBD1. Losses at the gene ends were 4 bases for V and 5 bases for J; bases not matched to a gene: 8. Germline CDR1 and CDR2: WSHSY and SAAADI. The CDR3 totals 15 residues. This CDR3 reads CASSALGQLENIQYF. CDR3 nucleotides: TGCGCCAGCAGTGCCCTGGGACAGCTAGAAAACATTCAGTACTTC.

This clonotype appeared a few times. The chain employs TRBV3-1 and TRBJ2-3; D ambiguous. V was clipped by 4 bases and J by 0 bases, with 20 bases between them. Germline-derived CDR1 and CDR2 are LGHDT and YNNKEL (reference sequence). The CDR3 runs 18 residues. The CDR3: CASSLLTGWEASTDTQYF. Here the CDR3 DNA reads TGTGCCAGCAGCCTCCTAACCGGCTGGGAAGCTAGCACAGATACGCAGTATTTT.

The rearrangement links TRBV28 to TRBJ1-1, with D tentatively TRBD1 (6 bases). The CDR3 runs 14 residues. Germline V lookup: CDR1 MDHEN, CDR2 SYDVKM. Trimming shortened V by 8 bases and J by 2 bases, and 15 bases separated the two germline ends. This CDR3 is CASGRGGINTEAFF. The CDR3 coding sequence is TGTGCCAGCGGAAGGGGGGGGATCAACACTGAAGCTTTCTTT.

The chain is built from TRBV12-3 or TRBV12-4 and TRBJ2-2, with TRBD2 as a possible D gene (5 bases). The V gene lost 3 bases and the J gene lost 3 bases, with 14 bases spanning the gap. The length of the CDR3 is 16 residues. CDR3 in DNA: TGTGCCAGCAGTTTCGTCTGGCAGGAGGACACCGGGGAGCTGTTTTTT. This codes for CASSFVWQEDTGELFF.

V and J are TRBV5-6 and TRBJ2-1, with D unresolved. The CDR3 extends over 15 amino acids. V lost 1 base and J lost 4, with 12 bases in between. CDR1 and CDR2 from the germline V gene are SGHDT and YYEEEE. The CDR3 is CASSLYAGLYNEQFF. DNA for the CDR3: TGTGCCAGCAGCTTGTATGCAGGTTTATACAATGAGCAGTTCTTC.

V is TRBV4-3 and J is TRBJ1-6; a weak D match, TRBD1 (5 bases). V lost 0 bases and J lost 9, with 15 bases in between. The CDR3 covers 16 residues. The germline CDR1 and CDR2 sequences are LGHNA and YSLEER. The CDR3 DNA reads TGCGCCAGCAGCCAAGACAGGGTTGGGGGAAGTTCACCCCTCCACTTT. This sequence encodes CASSQDRVGGSSPLHF.

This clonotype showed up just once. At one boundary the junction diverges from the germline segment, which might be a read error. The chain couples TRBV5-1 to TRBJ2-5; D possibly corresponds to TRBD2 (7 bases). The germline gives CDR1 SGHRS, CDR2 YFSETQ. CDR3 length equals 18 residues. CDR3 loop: CAGSLEGGPLEGSETQYF. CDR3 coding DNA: TGCGCCGGCAGCCTGGAGGGGGGGCCCCTTGAGGGGTCAGAGACCCAGTACTTC.